This paragraph covers one T cell receptor (beta chain) sequence. In this sample, this clonotype turned up many times. Its antigen is currently not known. Base qualities were left out, and no much larger clone turns up one base away. These data are taken from a study of identical twins (dated by TCRdb to about 2016). Regarding the research as a whole: TCR alpha and beta repertoires from monozygotic twins, unrelated adults of various ages and cord blood were deep-sequenced to test whether fetal clonotypes persist. Replicate twin experiments were performed at different times using different library preparation protocols to rule out contamination.

Receptor libraries were prepared by 5' RACE. Data came from an Illumina HiSeq 2000. A universal primer binding site was introduced by template switching, and a unique molecular identifier was present in the final cDNA, enabling accurate counting of TCR cDNA molecules. First-strand cDNA for TCR alpha and beta chains was synthesized from specific primers in the conserved constant-segment region. To control for contamination, every cDNA library was double barcoded, receiving both a SMART-Mk sample barcode and Illumina barcodes. TruSeq adapter sequences, together with Illumina sample barcodes, were added in two successive PCR steps. The TCR alpha and beta cDNA libraries were sequenced on the Illumina HiSeq platform using custom primers. Regarding the original processing steps: Raw reads were processed with MiGEC to extract unique molecular identifiers, and MiXCR was used to determine CDR3 positions. Recombination models were inferred per individual with the repgenHMM and IGoR tools using an EM algorithm. Shared clonotypes were analyzed with the tcR package in R, and sharing was normalized by the product of cloneset sizes. Out-of-frame nonproductive sequences were analyzed to study raw recombination free of thymic and clonal selection effects. The public reads were reanalyzed by TCRdb: fastp trimming at Q25, MiXCR alignment, in-frame beta chains only. One record per CDR3 amino acid sequence lists the most common genes and DNA. TCRdb, rather than the study authors, made the V and J calls. The sample table holds 200,000 to 250,000 distinct CDR3 sequences, of which roughly a tenth were seen once. The ten largest account for roughly 10% of the sample.

Only healthy Caucasian donors were included. Miltenyi CD45RO+ enrichment and human naive T-cell isolation kits were used to isolate memory (CD45RO+) and naive T cells from PBMC. Paper-wide results and their limitations: Compared with coincidental sharing between unrelated individuals, out-of-frame TCR alpha sequences shared between twins had an excess of sequences with low generation probability. In monozygotic twins, recombination models systematically underestimated out-of-frame TCR alpha sharing, but the models matched the sharing seen between unrelated individuals. Zero-insertion analyses could be partly confounded by invariant T cells such as MAIT and iNKT, although diverse VJ usage argued against such confounding for most clonotypes. The excess sharing between twins in beta out-of-frame sequences was weaker because fewer shared sequences reduced the signal-to-noise ratio. Because the same donors could not be followed over many years, the conclusions relied on cross-sectional statistical analysis. Abundant cord blood beta clonotypes had fewer insertions, young adult naive repertoires showed a similar but weaker trend, and memory repertoires showed no such trend.

Deletion took 6 bases off V and 0 bases off J, with a span of 5 bases between the germline ends. Based on the germline V gene, the CDR1 and CDR2 sequences are ENHRY and SYGVKD. From the cysteine through the phenylalanine, the CDR3 covers 13 amino acids. Only the CDR3 DNA is retained, 39 bases long and in frame from the first base. Sequencing was performed on memory T cells sorted from blood. The cell subset or site label corresponds to: CD45RO+ enriched T cells. The receptor's source is a man in his forties or fifties in good health. This sequence uses TRBV10-3 and TRBJ1-4, with the D gene not confidently named. CDR3 sequence: CAISEATNEKLFF. At the DNA level, the sequence is TGTGCCATCAGCGAAGCAACTAATGAAAAACTGTTTTTT.